The rows below give T cell receptor beta chains drawn from one sample of a study of shared clonotypes between healthy human individuals. Repertoires were generated with immunoSEQ multiplex PCR, while TCRdb's copy carries only in-frame clones and drops some. The repertoire consists of 2 million to 3 million clones, with roughly 93% occurring once and the leading ten covering about 0.39%. Sequencing input: naive CD4+ T cells from PBMCs. These receptors all stem from a man between 18 and 29 years old in good health. Some clones in this sample may be carry-over from other donors' samples. The conserved cysteine and the conserved F or W are not part of the CDR3 here.

V: TRBV19; J: TRBJ2-1; CDR3: ASNRLGPYNEQF
V: TRBV10-2; J: TRBJ1-1; CDR3: ASSPRSGGMNTEAF
V: TRBV14; J: TRBJ2-1; CDR3: ASSQDGRDGRNEQF
V: TRBV2; J: TRBJ2-2; CDR3: ASTREGNTGELF
V: TRBV29-1; J: TRBJ2-7; CDR3: SVEGLAEQSYEQY
V: TRBV28; J: TRBJ2-1; CDR3: ASELRGALSSYNEQF
V: TRBV11-3; J: TRBJ2-1; CDR3: ASSLEIGRGNEQF
V: TRBV11-3; J: TRBJ2-5; CDR3: ASSLRVGLAEQETQY
V: TRBV2; J: TRBJ1-2; CDR3: ASSVYSYT
V: TRBV5-1; J: TRBJ2-3; CDR3: ASRPLSGTALGTDTQY
V: TRBV14; J: TRBJ1-1; CDR3: ASSHDLNTEAF
V: TRBV6-1; J: TRBJ2-6; CDR3: ASTSGANVLT
V: TRBV7-8; J: TRBJ1-2; CDR3: ASSSGTGKPNYGYT
V: TRBV6-1; J: TRBJ2-7; CDR3: ASSARDRGFYEQY
V: TRBV7-2; J: TRBJ2-1; CDR3: ASSSGDPSYNEQF
V: TRBV7-9; J: .; CDR3: ASRDLGGHEQY
V: TRBV9; J: TRBJ2-7; CDR3: ASSANSGSDPYEQY
V: TRBV5-4; J: TRBJ2-2; CDR3: ASRVGRGPAGELF
V: TRBV28; J: TRBJ2-7; CDR3: ASSSPLGFSYEQY
V: TRBV6-6; J: TRBJ1-1; CDR3: ASSYGDTEAF
V: TRBV20-1; J: TRBJ2-7; CDR3: SARLYYEQY
V: TRBV28; J: TRBJ1-1; CDR3: ASSSPRILRVEAF
V: TRBV5-1; J: TRBJ2-5; CDR3: ASSWLTSGEETQY
V: TRBV9; J: TRBJ2-3; CDR3: ASSVQGDTQY
V: TRBV5-4; J: TRBJ1-1; CDR3: ASSWPQDGNTEAF
V: TRBV30; J: TRBJ1-2; CDR3: AWSPDSYGYT
V: TRBV10-1; J: TRBJ2-7; CDR3: ASSYNSYEQY
V: TRBV5-1; J: TRBJ2-1; CDR3: ASRPTSGRAHEQF
V: TRBV27; J: TRBJ2-1; CDR3: ASRRGLAYEQF
V: TRBV7-2; J: TRBJ2-3; CDR3: ASSSKEGRDTQY
V: TRBV28; J: TRBJ1-4; CDR3: ASSTPGLVNEKLF
V: TRBV18; J: TRBJ2-3; CDR3: ASSPLTPTDTQY
V: TRBV19; J: TRBJ1-3; CDR3: ASTPLREEKGNTIY
V: TRBV6-1; J: TRBJ1-4; CDR3: ASSEGGLAEKLF
V: TRBV5-1; J: TRBJ2-2; CDR3: ASSSDVPLRLF
V: TRBV7-2; J: TRBJ2-5; CDR3: ASSLVPGPGDQETQY
V: TRBV5-1; J: TRBJ2-1; CDR3: ASSLAGRRSYNEQF
V: TRBV20-1; J: TRBJ1-1; CDR3: SARKVSEAF
V: TRBV5-1; J: TRBJ1-2; CDR3: ASSLDAVRRVNYGYT
V: TRBV5-4; J: TRBJ2-2; CDR3: ASSPRTGNTGELF
V: TRBV6-5; J: TRBJ2-7; CDR3: ASSASTGGEQY
V: TRBV20-1; J: TRBJ2-1; CDR3: SAAGGNEQF
V: TRBV23-1; J: TRBJ1-1; CDR3: ASSQPGQGGEAF
V: TRBV11-3; J: TRBJ2-2; CDR3: ASSFGTLDTGELF
V: TRBV7-8; J: TRBJ1-1; CDR3: ASSAQGGDTEAF
V: TRBV7-9; J: TRBJ1-5; CDR3: ASTPGGQGNQPQH
V: TRBV29-1; J: TRBJ2-2; CDR3: SVVALPNTGELF
V: TRBV29-1; J: TRBJ2-7; CDR3: SDPWDRGLLSYEQY
V: TRBV14; J: TRBJ2-2; CDR3: ASSQARLTGELF